This T cell receptor (beta chain) was found in a study of blood T cell repertoires in COVID-19. Study-level background: The United States, Italy and Spain provided the acute and convalescent COVID-19 samples.

Germline V gives CDR1 SNHLY, CDR2 FYNNEI. The CDR3 covers 15 residues. V gave up 4 bases and J gave up 4 bases, with 14 bases separating them. In the study's own analysis: Amplification of reference gene primers provided the estimated nucleated cell counts. The method was immunoSEQ multiplex PCR; TCRdb's version includes in-frame clones alone and lacks a portion of them. That table is the source of V, J and clone size, and D and trimming were worked out from the DNA. The repertoire holds about 300,000 clones, with roughly 90% as singletons. Enrolled through a virtual design, the participants were between about 18 and 100 years of age and came from about two dozen US areas.

The gene calls are TRBV2 and TRBJ2-1; TRBD1 is a possible D gene (5 bases). This receptor was obtained from a woman aged 40 to 50 who had recovered from COVID-19. The sample was PBMCs or T cells enriched from blood (not recorded which). The CDR3, as DNA: TGTGCCAGCAGTGGGCAGGACATAAGTTACAATGAGCAGTTCTTC. It translates to CASSGQDISYNEQFF.